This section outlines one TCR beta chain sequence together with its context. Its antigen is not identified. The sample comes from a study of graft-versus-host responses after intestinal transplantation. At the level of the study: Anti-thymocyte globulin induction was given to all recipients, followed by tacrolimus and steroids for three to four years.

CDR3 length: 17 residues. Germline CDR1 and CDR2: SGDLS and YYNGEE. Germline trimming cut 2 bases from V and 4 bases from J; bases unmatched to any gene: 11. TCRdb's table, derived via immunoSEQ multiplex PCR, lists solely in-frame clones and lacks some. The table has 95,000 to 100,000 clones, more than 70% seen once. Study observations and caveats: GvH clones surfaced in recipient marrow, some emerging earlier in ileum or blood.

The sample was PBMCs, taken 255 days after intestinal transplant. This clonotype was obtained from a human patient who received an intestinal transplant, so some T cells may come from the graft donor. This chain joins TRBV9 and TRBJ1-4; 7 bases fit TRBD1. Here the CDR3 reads CASSVSNAGTVNEKLFF. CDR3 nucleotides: TGTGCCAGCAGCGTTTCCAACGCCGGGACAGTTAATGAAAAACTGTTTTTT.